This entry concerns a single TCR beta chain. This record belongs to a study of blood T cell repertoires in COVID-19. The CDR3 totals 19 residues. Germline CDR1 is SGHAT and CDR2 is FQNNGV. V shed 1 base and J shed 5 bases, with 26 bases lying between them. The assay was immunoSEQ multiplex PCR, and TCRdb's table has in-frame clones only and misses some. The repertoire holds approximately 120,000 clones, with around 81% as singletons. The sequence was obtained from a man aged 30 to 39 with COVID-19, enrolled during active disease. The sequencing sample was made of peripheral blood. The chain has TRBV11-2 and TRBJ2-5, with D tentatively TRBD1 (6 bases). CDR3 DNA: TGTGCCAGCAGCTTAGTGTACAGGGCATTGTCCCCTACCCAGGAGACCCAGTACTTC. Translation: CASSLVYRALSPTQETQYF.